These 26 T cell receptor beta chains came from one sample sequenced in a study of Ad26.COV2.S vaccination and SARS-CoV-2 variants. The treatment was: around 19 received Ad26.COV2.S at low or high dose, single or two shots; roughly 5 received placebo; per-sample allocation not given. Samples were taken on day 63 after the first vaccine or placebo injection. The table came from immunoSEQ multiplex PCR; TCRdb's copy has only in-frame clones and leaves some out. The sample carries about 480,000 clones, around 85% recorded once. Sample: peripheral blood, taken in a trial of Ad26.COV2.S vaccine versus placebo. The source is a person aged 18-65 years who received the Ad26.COV2.S COVID-19 vaccine or a placebo.

This clone has a handful of counts. The V and J genes are TRBV6-1 and TRBJ2-5; D might be TRBD1 or TRBD2, each matching 5 bases. V dropped 2 bases and J dropped 5 bases, with 12 bases sitting between them. Germline V CDR1 and CDR2: MNHNS, SASEGT. This CDR3 contains 14 residues. In DNA, the CDR3 is TGTGCCAGCAGTGAACAGGGCGGCGGGGAGACCCAGTACTTC. Its protein product is CASSEQGGGETQYF.

This clone appeared once. V usage is TRBV2 and J usage is TRBJ2-1; D is undetermined. Trimming took 6 bases from V and 9 from J, leaving 9 bases between them. Germline values: CDR1 SNHLY, CDR2 FYNNEI. This CDR3 contains 11 residues. The CDR3 coding sequence is TGTGCCAGCAGCGCTGTTGGTGAGCAGTTCTTC. Its translation: CASSAVGEQFF.

This CDR3 reads CASSLHGTGANVLTF. The CDR3 bases are TGTGCCAGCAGCTTACACGGTACTGGGGCCAACGTCCTGACTTTC. The chain combines TRBV11-3 with TRBJ2-6; D is undetermined. Germline V gene sequence: CDR1 SGHNT, CDR2 YENEEA. There are 15 residues in the CDR3. The ends were cut back, 2 bases at V and 2 bases at J, with 7 bases in the middle.

The chain carries TRBV6-1 and TRBJ1-3; D not resolved. With 3 bases removed from V and 4 bases from J, the gap between germline ends came to 4 bases. This CDR3 is built from 12 residues. CDR1 MNHNS and CDR2 SASEGT come from the germline V gene. The CDR3 spells CASSELGNTIYF. CDR3 in DNA: TGTGCCAGCAGTGAGCTCGGAAACACCATATATTTT.

This clone appeared a few times. The rearrangement joins TRBV6-6 to TRBJ2-7, with 10 bases lining up with TRBD2. With V trimmed by 5 bases and J by 4 bases, 8 bases remained unmatched. The germline V gene has CDR1 MNHNY and CDR2 SVGAGI (reference sequence). The CDR3 runs 15 residues. CDR3 in amino acids: CASSKSAGGVYEQYF. CDR3 nucleotides: TGTGCCAGCAGTAAATCAGCGGGAGGGGTATACGAGCAGTACTTC.

This rearrangement joins TRBV30 to TRBJ1-3, with D possibly TRBD1 on 5 matching bases. Germline V gene data show CDR1 as GTSNPN and CDR2 as SVGIG (reference sequence). With 0 bases removed from V and 2 bases from J, the gap between germline ends came to 17 bases. This CDR3 is built from 17 residues. This CDR3 is CAWSVAGSGQTGNTIYF. The CDR3 bases are TGTGCCTGGAGTGTTGCCGGTTCAGGGCAAACTGGAAACACCATATATTTT.

This clone has just one count. In DNA form, the CDR3 reads TGTGCCACGCAAGGACCCAGGCGGGCCGAGCAGTACTTC. It encodes CATQGPRRAEQYF. V gene TRBV24-1 combines with J gene TRBJ2-7; weak D call: TRBD2 (5 bases). With 10 bases removed from V and 6 bases from J, the gap between germline ends came to 18 bases. Per the germline V gene, CDR1 is KGHDR and CDR2 is SFDVKD. The CDR3 covers 13 residues.

Comments on this clone: The conserved final phenylalanine or tryptophan is absent from the CDR3, which likely points to a read error. No DNA is shown, since the ends of the CDR3 on it are uncertain; the CDR3 is the one TCRdb lists. The genes are TRBV6-4 and TRBJ1-2. The CDR3 is 11 residues long, counting both termini. CDR1 is MRHNA and CDR2 is SNTAGT in the germline V gene. The CDR3 loop is CASSDSTVLRI.

Only one count was recorded for this clone. The rearrangement uses TRBV6-6 and TRBJ1-2; unclear D gene. V lost 6 bases and J 11 bases, leaving 19 bases between the germline ends. CDR3 length equals 13 residues. Germline lookup yields CDR1 MNHNY and CDR2 SVGAGI (reference sequence). DNA of the CDR3: TGTGCCAGCAGCCTACAACGGGATTATGTATACACCTTC. Its protein product is CASSLQRDYVYTF.

The chain is built from TRBV29-1 and TRBJ1-5, with TRBD1 matching 8 bases. The CDR3 sequence is 15 residues long. Losses at the gene ends were 8 bases for V and 0 bases for J; bases not matched to a gene: 9. Germline lookup yields CDR1 SQVTM and CDR2 ANQGSEA. The CDR3 sequence: CSPRTGIDSNQPQHF. The CDR3 DNA follows: TGCAGCCCACGGACAGGGATCGATAGCAATCAGCCCCAGCATTTT.

The chain employs TRBV2 and TRBJ2-7; no definite D call. The CDR3 sequence is 14 residues long. CDR1 is SNHLY, CDR2 FYNNEI, per germline. V gave up 8 bases and J gave up 2 bases, with 16 bases separating them. CDR3: CASEGTPLTYEQYF. CDR3 coding DNA: TGTGCCAGCGAAGGCACCCCTTTAACCTACGAGCAGTACTTC.

J is TRBJ2-2 and V is TRBV7-9; tentatively, D is TRBD2 (6 bases). The CDR3 is made up of 15 amino acids. CDR1 is SEHNR and CDR2 is FQNEAQ in the germline V gene (reference sequence). V was clipped by 1 base and J by 5 bases, with 11 bases between them. CDR3 DNA sequence: TGTGCCAGCAGCTTAGTCAGGGAGGATACCGGGGAGCTGTTTTTT. Residues: CASSLVREDTGELFF.

Comment on this clone: Other DNA sequences in the same sample also yield this CDR3. The chain employs TRBV27 and TRBJ1-1; D is uncertain. This CDR3 is 13 amino acids long. CDR1 is MNHEY and CDR2 is SMNVEV in the germline V gene (reference sequence). Trimming removed 5 bases at V and 2 bases at J, with 9 bases between. The CDR3 is CASSLGRNTEAFF. In DNA, the CDR3 is TGTGCCAGCAGTCTGGGGAGAAACACTGAAGCTTTCTTT.

This chain connects TRBV13 to TRBJ1-2; D gene uncertain. V lost 0 bases and J 4 bases, leaving 6 bases between the germline ends. Germline V gives CDR1 PRHDT, CDR2 FYEKMQ (reference sequence). This CDR3 contains 13 residues. The CDR3 DNA follows: TGTGCCAGCAGCTTAGGGCGGCTCTATGGCTACACCTTC. It is translated as CASSLGRLYGYTF.

V gene TRBV12-5 combines with J gene TRBJ2-2; 13 nucleotides match TRBD2. CDR3 length: 17 residues. Germline V gene lookup returns CDR1 LGHNT and CDR2 FRNRAP. V was pared by 1 base and J by 9 bases, with 8 bases of the junction left unmatched. The CDR3 nucleotides read TGTGCTAGTGGTTTGGAACATACTAGCGGGAGGGGCCGGGAGCTGTTTTTT. This gives the protein CASGLEHTSGRGRELFF.

The chain links TRBV20-1 to TRBJ2-2; no firm D call. The CDR3 spans 10 residues. Deletions cut 3 bases from V and 8 bases from J, with 4 bases between. Germline CDR1 DFQATT, CDR2 SNEGSKA (reference sequence). The CDR3 region is CSARNGELFF. CDR3 coding DNA: TGCAGTGCTAGGAATGGGGAGCTGTTTTTT.

V gene TRBV15 combines with J gene TRBJ2-7; D ambiguous. This CDR3 region has 12 residues. The V end was cut by 0 bases, the J end by 6 bases, with 6 bases between. Germline V lookup: CDR1 LNHNV, CDR2 YYDKDF (reference sequence). Here the CDR3 DNA reads TGTGCCACCAGCAGAGATCGGGCCGAGCAGTACTTC. Residues: CATSRDRAEQYF. Supplemented by reference TRBV15 and TRBJ2-7, the full variable domain reads DAMVIQNPRYQVTQFGKPVTLSCSQTLNHNVMYWYQQKSSQAPKLLFHYYDKDFNNEADTPDNFQSRRPNTSFCFLDIRSPGLGDTAMYLCATSRDRAEQYFGPGTRLTVT.

The genes are TRBV7-2 and TRBJ2-1; 15 nucleotides agree with TRBD2. The CDR3 spans 16 residues. CDR1 SGHTA and CDR2 FQGNSA come from the germline V gene. J lost 9 bases, V lost 5 bases, and 8 bases had no gene match. CDR3 bases: TGTGCCAGCAGCCAATGGACTAGCGGGAGGGGCGCTGAGCAGTTCTTC. Protein: CASSQWTSGRGAEQFF.

V is TRBV4-1 and J is TRBJ2-7, with 10 bases that match TRBD2. The CDR3 has 17 amino acids. Germline values: CDR1 MGHRA, CDR2 YSYEKL. The V gene end was trimmed by 0 bases and the J gene end by 6 bases; junction bases not matched to a gene: 11. CDR3 sequence (DNA): TGCGCCAGCAGCCAAGATTCCCTAGCGGGAGTCAAGCTCGAGCAGTACTTC. This gives the protein CASSQDSLAGVKLEQYF.

The V and J genes are TRBV30 and TRBJ1-1; 7 bases are a match to TRBD1. The germline V gene has CDR1 GTSNPN and CDR2 SVGIG (reference sequence). There are 12 residues in the CDR3. The V gene end was trimmed by 7 bases and the J gene end by 7 bases; junction bases not matched to a gene: 9. The chain's CDR3 is CALSGQTFEAFF. Written as DNA, the CDR3 is TGTGCCTTGTCGGGACAGACGTTTGAAGCTTTCTTT.

The chain has TRBV19 and TRBJ1-5; maybe TRBD1 (6 bases). The CDR3 runs 15 residues. Germline loops: CDR1 LNHDA, CDR2 SQIVND (reference sequence). V was pared by 5 bases and J by 0 bases, with 11 bases between. CDR3 amino acids: CASSPRGISNQPQHF. For the CDR3, the DNA is TGTGCCAGTAGTCCGAGGGGGATTAGCAATCAGCCCCAGCATTTT.

The rearrangement links TRBV11-2 to TRBJ2-1; 11 bases are shared with TRBD2. V trimming: 4 bases; J trimming: 7 bases; junction bases outside the gene matches: 6. This CDR3 comprises 15 residues. Germline CDR1 and CDR2: SGHAT and FQNNGV. The DNA of the CDR3 is TGTGCCAGCAGCTCTCGACTAGCGGGATGGAATGAGCAGTTCTTC. It yields the protein CASSSRLAGWNEQFF.

This clone was observed a single time. This CDR3 reads CASSQGLAGAGEQFF. CDR3 in DNA: TGTGCCAGCAGCCAGGGACTAGCGGGAGCTGGTGAGCAGTTCTTC. The chain employs TRBV11-1 and TRBJ2-1, with 14 bases that match TRBD2. Trimming at V came to 5 bases and at J to 9 bases, leaving 6 bases not matched to a gene. The CDR3 totals 15 residues. Germline CDR1 and CDR2: SGHAT and FQDESV (reference sequence). The full variable domain, in which reference TRBV11-1 and TRBJ2-1 provide the parts outside the CDR3, is EAEVAQSPRYKITEKSQAVAFWCDPISGHATLYWYRQILGQGPELLVQFQDESVVDDSQLPKDRFSAERLKGVDSTLKIQPAELGDSAMYLCASSQGLAGAGEQFFGPGTRLTVL.

This rearrangement joins TRBV6-5 to TRBJ1-2; no clear D gene. The germline V gene encodes CDR1 MNHEY and CDR2 SVGAGI. CDR3 length: 16 residues. V lost 0 bases and J 2 bases, leaving 13 bases between the germline ends. The CDR3 nucleotides read TGTGCCAGCAGTTACTCGCACGCGGCAGGAAACTATGGCTACACCTTC. This encodes CASSYSHAAGNYGYTF.

The CDR3: CASRPGLARHEQFF. CDR3 coding DNA: TGTGCCAGCAGACCGGGACTAGCACGGCACGAGCAGTTCTTC. The chain has TRBV2 and TRBJ2-1; 9 bases agree with TRBD2. The junction had 10 bases not matched to a gene; V was cut back by 6 bases and J by 10 bases. This CDR3 has 14 amino acids. CDR1 is SNHLY and CDR2 is FYNNEI in the germline V gene.

This clone was counted once. The CDR3 coding sequence is TGTGCCAGCAGCGTTAGCCCTTTAAGTGACGAGCAGTACTTC. Amino acid sequence: CASSVSPLSDEQYF. This chain uses TRBV9 with TRBJ2-7, with unresolved D. Germline CDR1 reads SGDLS; CDR2 reads YYNGEE. V lost 2 bases, J lost 5 bases, and 14 bases lay in between. The CDR3 loop spans 14 amino acids.